This TCR beta chain was captured in a study of shared clonotypes between healthy human individuals. Every immunoSEQ plate was one replicate of a subset's evenly spread DNA. Original data processing: There were no quality scores in the junction-only immunoSEQ sequences, so filtering differed. Libraries were prepared by immunoSEQ multiplex PCR; TCRdb keeps only in-frame clonotypes and omits some of them. V, J and clone size reflect that table, while D and trimming were determined from the DNA. This sample has hundreds of thousands of clones, with 60% to 80% found just once. Study-wide points: Read depth was anticipated to influence clonotype sharing among donors. With few donors, the genetic and exposure-history diversity represented was limited.

Comments on this clone: The target antigen is unknown. This same CDR3 is encoded by further DNA sequences in the sample.

The CDR3 spans 15 residues. The trim removed 0 bases at V and 1 base at J, leaving 1 base unmatched. Germline-derived CDR1 and CDR2 are SGHRS and YFSETQ. This sequence originates from a woman aged 40 to 49 in good health. Some clones in this sample may be carry-over from other donors' samples. The V and J genes are TRBV5-1 and TRBJ2-1; TRBD2 agrees at 7 bases. The sample taken for sequencing was PBMCs. CDR3 DNA: TGCGCCAGCAGCTTGGGACTAGCTTCCTACAATGAGCAGTTCTTC. It translates to CASSLGLASYNEQFF.